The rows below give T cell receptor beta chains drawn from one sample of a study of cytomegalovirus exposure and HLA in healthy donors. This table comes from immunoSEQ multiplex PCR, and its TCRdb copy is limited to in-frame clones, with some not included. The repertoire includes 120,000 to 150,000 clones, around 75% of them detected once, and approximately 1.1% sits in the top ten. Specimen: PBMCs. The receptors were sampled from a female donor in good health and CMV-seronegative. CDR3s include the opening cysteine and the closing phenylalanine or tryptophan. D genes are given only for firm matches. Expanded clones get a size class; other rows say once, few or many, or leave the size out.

TGTGCCAGCAGGAAGGACAGAGATGATCCATACGAGCAGTACTTC	CASRKDRDDPYEQYF	TRBJ2-7	NA	TRBV6-1	NA
TGTGCCAGTAGTATAGACTCAGGCAGACACCTGAACACTGAAGCTTTCTTT	CASSIDSGRHLNTEAFF	TRBJ1-1	NA	TRBV19	NA
TGCGCCAGCAGTGAGATATGGACAGGCCACCATGGCTACACCTTC	CASSEIWTGHHGYTF	TRBJ1-2	TRBD1	TRBV10-2	NA
TGTGCCAGCAGCCTTAGCGGGACCAACACCGGGGAGCTGTTTTTT	CASSLSGTNTGELFF	TRBJ2-2	TRBD2	TRBV11-3	NA
TGTGCCAGTAGTCGGACTAGCGGAAACTCTGATATCTCCTACGAGCAGTACTTC	CASSRTSGNSDISYEQYF	TRBJ2-7	TRBD2	TRBV19	NA
TGTGCCAGCAGTGAGACAGAGAATCAGCCCCAGCATTTT	CASSETENQPQHF	TRBJ1-5	NA	TRBV6-1	few
TGCGCCAGCAGCTTGGGTGGGACAGCGAACACTGAAGCTTTCTTT	CASSLGGTANTEAFF	TRBJ1-1	TRBD1	TRBV5-1	once
TGCAGCGTGGGACTAGACCGTAGCTCCTACAATGAGCAGTTCTTC	CSVGLDRSSYNEQFF	TRBJ2-1	TRBD2	TRBV29-1	NA
TGCAGCGTCCAGGGGGTGAACACTGAAGCTTTCTTT	CSVQGVNTEAFF	TRBJ1-1	TRBD1	TRBV29-1	NA
TGTGCCAGCAGCACCCGACTAGCCCTAAATGAGCAGTTCTTC	CASSTRLALNEQFF	TRBJ2-1	NA	TRBV21-1	once
TGTGCCAGCAGTCCTTGGGCTAGCGGGAGCTACGAGCAGTACTTC	CASSPWASGSYEQYF	TRBJ2-7	TRBD2	TRBV7-9	NA
TGTGCCAGCAGCGTAGCCGGAGGGTCCATACGATACAATGAGCAGTTCTTC	CASSVAGGSIRYNEQFF	TRBJ2-1	NA	TRBV9	NA
TGTGCCAGCAGCTTAGTCTCGGACAGGGGGCAGGACACTGAAGCTTTCTTT	CASSLVSDRGQDTEAFF	TRBJ1-1	TRBD1	TRBV13	NA
TGTGCCAGCAGCCCTGGGGGGGCAGGGGGCCTAAGCGGAGCTTTCTTT	CASSPGGAGGLSGAFF	TRBJ1-1	TRBD1	TRBV9	NA
TGTGCTAGTGGTTTGAGCAGCGATGGGACCCAGTACTTC	CASGLSSDGTQYF	TRBJ2-5	NA	TRBV12-5	NA
TGTGCCAGCGGTTTCCAGGGCAATCAGCCCCAGCATTTT	CASGFQGNQPQHF	TRBJ1-5	NA	TRBV27	NA
TGCGCCAGCAGCTTTGCCGGCGGGAGCTCCTACAATGAGCAGTTCTTC	CASSFAGGSSYNEQFF	TRBJ2-1	TRBD2	TRBV5-1	NA
TGTGCCAGCAGACAACCCGACAGGGAGTGGTACTTC	CASRQPDREWYF	TRBJ2-4	TRBD1	TRBV27	NA
TGTGCCAGCAGCCGGACAGACGGCGCTGAAGCTTTCTTT	CASSRTDGAEAFF	TRBJ1-1	NA	TRBV7-3	NA
TGTGCCAGCAGCTTCCGGGGGAAGTCTTGGCTCCCCCAGCATTTT	CASSFRGKSWLPQHF	TRBJ1-5	NA	TRBV5-8	NA